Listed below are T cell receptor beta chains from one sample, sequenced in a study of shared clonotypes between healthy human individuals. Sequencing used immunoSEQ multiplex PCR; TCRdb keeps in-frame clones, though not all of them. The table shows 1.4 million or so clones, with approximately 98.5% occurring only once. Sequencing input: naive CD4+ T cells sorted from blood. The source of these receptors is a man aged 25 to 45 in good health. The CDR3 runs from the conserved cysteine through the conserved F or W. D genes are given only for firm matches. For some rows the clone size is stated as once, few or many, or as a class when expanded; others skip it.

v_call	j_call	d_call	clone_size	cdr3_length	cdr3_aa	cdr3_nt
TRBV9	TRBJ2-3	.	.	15	CASSVVSASTDTQYF	TGTGCCAGCAGCGTAGTGAGCGCTAGCACAGATACGCAGTATTTT
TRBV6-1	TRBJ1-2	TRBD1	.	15	CASDRRTGGLYGYTF	TGTGCCAGCGATCGGAGGACAGGGGGCCTCTATGGCTACACCTTC
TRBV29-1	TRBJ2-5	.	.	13	CSVATGPKETQYF	TGCAGCGTAGCGACAGGACCGAAAGAGACCCAGTACTTC
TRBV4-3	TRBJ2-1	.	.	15	CASSTLAGSYNEQFF	TGCGCCAGCAGCACCCTGGCGGGCTCCTACAATGAGCAGTTCTTC
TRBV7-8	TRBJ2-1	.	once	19	CASSLFPRAGSLAGDEQFF	TGTGCCAGCAGCTTATTCCCCAGGGCTGGTTCGCTTGCTGGTGATGAGCAGTTCTTC
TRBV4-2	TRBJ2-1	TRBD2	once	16	CASTLNLAGGGNEQFF	TGTGCCAGCACCCTAAACCTAGCGGGAGGAGGAAATGAGCAGTTCTTC
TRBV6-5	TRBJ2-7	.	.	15	CASSYSGGTAYEQYF	TGTGCCAGCAGTTACTCGGGGGGGACAGCCTACGAGCAGTACTTC
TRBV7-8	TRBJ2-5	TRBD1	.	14	CASSLDRVQETQYF	TGTGCCAGCAGCCTGGACAGGGTCCAAGAGACCCAGTACTTC
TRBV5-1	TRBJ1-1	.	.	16	CASSLGRGVGDTEAFF	TGCGCCAGCAGCTTGGGTAGAGGGGTAGGCGACACTGAAGCTTTCTTT
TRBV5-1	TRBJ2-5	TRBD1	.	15	CASSFDRGRLETQYF	TGCGCCAGCAGCTTCGACAGGGGGCGCTTGGAGACCCAGTACTTC
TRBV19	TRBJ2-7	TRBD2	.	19	CASSTARGPSGRGTYEQYF	TGTGCCAGTAGTACAGCTAGAGGGCCTAGCGGGAGGGGAACCTACGAGCAGTACTTC
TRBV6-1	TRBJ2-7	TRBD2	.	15	CASRRAGGQTNEQYF	TGTGCCAGCAGAAGAGCGGGAGGCCAGACGAACGAGCAGTACTTC
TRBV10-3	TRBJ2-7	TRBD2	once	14	CAIGTSGFSYEQYF	TGTGCCATCGGTACTAGCGGATTCTCCTACGAGCAGTACTTC
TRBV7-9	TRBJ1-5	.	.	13	CASSSGGLQPQHF	TGTGCCAGCAGCTCCGGGGGGTTACAGCCCCAGCATTTT
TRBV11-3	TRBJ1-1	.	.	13	CASSHQGRTEAFF	TGTGCCAGCAGCCACCAGGGACGGACTGAAGCTTTCTTT
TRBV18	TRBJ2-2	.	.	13	CASSPINTGELFF	TGTGCCAGCTCACCGATAAACACCGGGGAGCTGTTTTTT
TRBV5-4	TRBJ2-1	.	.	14	CASSLGGADNEQFF	TGTGCCAGCAGCTTAGGGGGGGCAGACAATGAGCAGTTCTTC
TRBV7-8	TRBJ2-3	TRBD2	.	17	CASSSYRTSGAKDTQYF	TGTGCCAGCAGCTCCTATCGGACTAGCGGGGCGAAGGATACGCAGTATTTT
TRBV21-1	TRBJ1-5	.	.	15	CASSKRGGHNQPQHF	TGTGCCAGCAGCAAACGGGGGGGGCACAATCAGCCCCAGCATTTT
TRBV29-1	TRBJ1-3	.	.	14	CSVEDQGGGNTIYF	TGCAGCGTTGAAGATCAGGGAGGGGGAAACACCATATATTTT
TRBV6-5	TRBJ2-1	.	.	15	CASHKDGSSYNEQFF	TGTGCCAGCCATAAAGACGGCTCCTCCTACAATGAGCAGTTCTTC
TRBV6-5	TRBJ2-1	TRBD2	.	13	CASSPTSGRAQFF	TGTGCCAGCAGCCCGACTAGCGGGAGGGCGCAGTTCTTC
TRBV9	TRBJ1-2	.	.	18	CASSATTTKGPIFYGYTF	TGTGCCAGCAGCGCAACCACCACGAAGGGGCCTATCTTCTATGGCTACACCTTC
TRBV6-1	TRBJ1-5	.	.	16	CASSARRQVGNQPQHF	TGTGCCAGCAGTGCCCGAAGACAGGTCGGGAATCAGCCCCAGCATTTT
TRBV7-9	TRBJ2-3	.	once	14	CASSSRLSQGTQYF	TGTGCCAGCAGCTCGAGACTGAGCCAGGGTACGCAGTATTTT
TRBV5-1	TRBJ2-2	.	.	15	CASSLDSRNTEELFF	TGCGCCAGCAGTTTGGACAGTAGGAACACCGAGGAGCTGTTTTTT
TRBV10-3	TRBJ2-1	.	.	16	CAISSSGRRAYNEQFF	TGTGCCATCTCGTCATCGGGGCGTAGGGCCTACAATGAGCAGTTCTTC
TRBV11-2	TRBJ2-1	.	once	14	CASSFLWGDNEQFF	TGTGCCAGCAGCTTCCTCTGGGGTGACAATGAGCAGTTCTTC
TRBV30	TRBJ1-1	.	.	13	CAWSVPRGREAFF	TGTGCCTGGAGTGTACCCCGGGGGAGGGAAGCTTTCTTT
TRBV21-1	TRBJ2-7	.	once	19	CASSKVTGTSGSYSYEQYF	TGTGCCAGCAGCAAAGTAACAGGGACTAGCGGGTCCTACTCCTACGAGCAGTACTTC
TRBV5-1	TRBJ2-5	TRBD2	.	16	CASSLSSGRLQETQYF	TGCGCCAGCAGCTTGAGTAGCGGGAGACTCCAAGAGACCCAGTACTTC